These 18 T cell receptor beta chains came from one sample sequenced in a study of blood T cell repertoires in COVID-19. The assay was immunoSEQ multiplex PCR, and TCRdb's table has in-frame clones only and misses some. The table records 250,000 to 300,000 clones, approximately 90% of them present only once. The sequencing input was PBMCs or T cells enriched from blood (not recorded which). These receptors came from a woman aged 55-75 years in a cohort exposed to, infected with or recovered from COVID-19 (not recorded which).

The V gene is TRBV6-5, the J gene TRBJ1-6, with a possible D match to TRBD1 (6 bases). CDR1 and CDR2 (germline): MNHEY, SVGAGI. Trimming cost V 7 bases and J 9 bases, with 13 bases left between them. This CDR3 comprises 13 residues. For the CDR3, the DNA is TGTGCCAGCAAACGGGACACTGCTTCACCCCTCCACTTT. As protein: CASKRDTASPLHF.

The chain combines TRBV30 with TRBJ2-2, with D possibly being TRBD1 (6 bases). V was cut by 3 bases and J by 2 bases, with 10 bases left in between. Germline V gene lookup returns CDR1 GTSNPN and CDR2 SVGIG (reference sequence). The length of the CDR3 is 14 residues. The CDR3 sequence is CAWRATGNTGELFF. The CDR3 nucleotides are TGTGCCTGGAGAGCGACAGGTAACACCGGGGAGCTGTTTTTT.

The chain links TRBV3-1 (or the pseudogene TRBV3-2) to TRBJ2-7, with 14 bases lining up with TRBD2. There are 15 residues in the CDR3. Germline lookup yields CDR1 LGHDT and CDR2 YNNKEL (reference sequence). After removal of 4 bases from V and 6 bases from J, the junction contained 5 bases not matched to a gene. CDR3 nucleotides: TGTGCCAGCAGCCCGCGACTAGCGGGAGGGCGCGAGCAGTACTTC. It yields the protein CASSPRLAGGREQYF.

This clone came up once. This chain uses TRBV29-1 with TRBJ2-4; D call uncertain. The V gene lost 3 bases and the J gene lost 9 bases, with 12 bases spanning the gap. CDR3 length equals 12 residues. The germline V gene has CDR1 SQVTM and CDR2 ANQGSEA. CDR3 in DNA: TGCAGCGTTGAGTTCGGAGAGGCCATTCAGTACTTC. Translation gives CSVEFGEAIQYF.

The V gene is TRBV7-2, the J gene TRBJ2-1, with 8 bases fitting TRBD1. Looked up from germline, CDR1 is SGHTA and CDR2 is FQGNSA. The V segment lost 2 bases and the J segment 8 bases; nucleotides outside the gene matches: 5. The CDR3 has 14 amino acids. The chain's CDR3 is CASSLTRGQDEQFF. DNA of the CDR3: TGTGCCAGCAGCTTAACCAGGGGGCAAGATGAGCAGTTCTTC.

At least ten counts were recorded for this clone. The chain joins TRBV28 to TRBJ2-3, with 10 bases aligning to TRBD1. The CDR3 sequence is 14 residues long. Looked up from germline, CDR1 is MDHEN and CDR2 is SYDVKM. The ends lost 8 bases at V and 3 bases at J; junction bases unmatched: 5. In DNA form, the CDR3 reads TGTGCCAGCGCCTGGACAGGGGGAACAGATACGCAGTATTTT. Its translation: CASAWTGGTDTQYF.

This rearrangement joins TRBV2 to TRBJ1-5; 9 positions match TRBD1. Germline values: CDR1 SNHLY, CDR2 FYNNEI. The CDR3 is 17 amino acids. Losses at the gene ends were 2 bases for V and 4 bases for J; bases not matched to a gene: 9. CDR3 residues: CASSEYGRQGGNQPQHF. In DNA, the CDR3 is TGTGCCAGCAGTGAATACGGGAGACAGGGGGGAAATCAGCCCCAGCATTTT.

Here the CDR3 DNA reads TGTGCCAGCAGTTACTCCGGGACTAGCGCAGCCTACGAGCAGTACTTC. It specifies CASSYSGTSAAYEQYF. This chain uses TRBV6-5 with TRBJ2-7, with 10 bases fitting TRBD2. Germline CDR1 MNHEY, CDR2 SVGAGI. The length of the CDR3 is 16 residues. V shed 0 bases, J shed 2 bases, and the junction held 4 bases outside the gene matches.

The chain couples TRBV27 to TRBJ2-7; weak D call: TRBD1 (6 bases). V was shortened by 6 bases and J by 7 bases, with 19 bases between the two germline ends. The CDR3 consists of 14 residues. Per germline, CDR1 MNHEY and CDR2 SMNVEV (reference sequence). The CDR3: CASRRQVESWEQYF. The CDR3 coding sequence is TGTGCCAGCAGGAGACAGGTTGAGTCTTGGGAGCAGTACTTC.

The chain couples TRBV15 to TRBJ2-7; 11 positions match TRBD2. The CDR3 extends over 16 amino acids. V was pared by 0 bases and J by 0 bases, with 1 base of the junction left unmatched. The germline V gene encodes CDR1 LNHNV and CDR2 YYDKDF (reference sequence). The CDR3 region is CATSRDLAGGSYEQYF. Here the CDR3 DNA reads TGTGCCACCAGCAGAGATCTAGCGGGAGGCTCCTACGAGCAGTACTTC.

This chain uses TRBV27 with TRBJ1-5; D is ambiguous. CDR3 length: 16 residues. V was clipped by 6 bases and J by 1 base, with 16 bases between them. The V gene's germline CDR1 is MNHEY and CDR2 SMNVEV (reference sequence). In DNA form, the CDR3 reads TGTGCCAGCAGCCTTGGGCTCGGGGTAAGCAATCAGCCCCAGCATTTT. It yields the protein CASSLGLGVSNQPQHF.

The rearrangement uses TRBV28 and TRBJ1-2; 8 nucleotides line up with TRBD1. Looked up from germline, CDR1 is MDHEN and CDR2 is SYDVKM. The CDR3 has 17 residues. With 2 bases clipped from V and 2 bases from J, the junction kept 10 bases outside the gene matches. In DNA form, the CDR3 reads TGTGCCAGCAGTTTACAAGCTCTCGGACAGGGCAACTATGGCTACACCTTC. Translation gives CASSLQALGQGNYGYTF.

The chain is built from TRBV18 and TRBJ1-6; D is uncertain. The V end lost 3 bases, the J end lost 3 bases, and 15 bases lay between the germline ends. The germline V gene has CDR1 KGHSH and CDR2 LQKENI. This CDR3 comprises 17 residues. The CDR3 DNA is TGTGCCAGCTCACCGACAATCCGAAACAACTATAATTCACCCCTCCACTTT. Protein product: CASSPTIRNNYNSPLHF.

The J gene is TRBJ2-1, the V gene TRBV10-2; 10 nucleotides match TRBD1. Per germline, CDR1 WSHSY and CDR2 SAAADI. J gave up 4 bases and V 7 bases, and 7 bases lay outside the gene matches. CDR3 size: 15 residues. CDR3 sequence: CASNRAGQGYNEQFF. The CDR3, as DNA: TGCGCCAGCAACCGAGCGGGACAGGGGTACAATGAGCAGTTCTTC.

Only one count was recorded for this clone. In DNA form, the CDR3 reads TGCGCCAGCAGCATCAGACAGGGGAAAACCGGGGAGCTGTTTTTT. Translating it yields CASSIRQGKTGELFF. The rearrangement links TRBV5-1 to TRBJ2-2, with 8 bases aligning to TRBD1. Trimming removed 4 bases from V and 5 bases from J; junction bases left unmatched: 7. Germline assignment: CDR1 SGHRS and CDR2 YFSETQ. This CDR3 is 15 amino acids long.

This chain links TRBV30 with TRBJ2-5, with TRBD2 matching 8 bases. The CDR3 is 14 amino acids. CDR1 and CDR2 (germline): GTSNPN, SVGIG (reference sequence). V lost 0 bases to trimming and J lost 1 base; unmatched junction nucleotides: 1. CDR3 loop: CAWSVGLAQETQYF. The CDR3 DNA is TGTGCCTGGAGTGTAGGACTAGCCCAAGAGACCCAGTACTTC.

The chain links TRBV7-3 to TRBJ2-7, with TRBD1 identical over 12 bases. V was clipped by 6 bases and J by 7 bases; unmatched bases: 7. The CDR3 length is 14 residues. Germline CDR1 and CDR2: SGHTA and FQGTGA. This chain's CDR3 is CASSSGQGAEEQYF. The CDR3, as DNA: TGTGCCAGCAGTTCGGGACAGGGGGCGGAGGAGCAGTACTTC.

The CDR3 protein is CASRSPGTSDEQYF. For the CDR3, the DNA is TGTGCCAGCAGGAGTCCCGGGACAAGTGACGAGCAGTACTTC. The genes are TRBV7-2 and TRBJ2-7; a possible D gene is TRBD1 (6 bases). The CDR3 covers 14 residues. Per the germline V gene, CDR1 is SGHTA and CDR2 is FQGNSA. Trimming removed 6 bases at V and 5 bases at J, with 17 bases between.